Below, one T cell receptor (beta chain) is given with its context. This entry is derived from a study of OX40 agonist ivuxolimab in advanced cancers. This table comes from immunoSEQ multiplex PCR, and its TCRdb copy is limited to in-frame clones, with some not included. The sample has 90,000 to 100,000 clones; 70% to 90% are singletons. The sample in question was CD4+ or CD8+ T cells sorted from blood, obtained in a trial of the OX40 agonist ivuxolimab. This clonotype was obtained from an adult with an advanced solid tumor such as melanoma, head and neck, liver or kidney cancer.

CDR3 protein: CASSRTGTNTDTQYF. CDR3 coding DNA: TGTGCCAGTAGTCGGACAGGTACTAACACAGATACGCAGTATTTT. The V gene is TRBV19, the J gene TRBJ2-3, with TRBD1 matching over 7 bases. Germline assignment: CDR1 LNHDA and CDR2 SQIVND (reference sequence). CDR3 size: 15 residues. V dropped 5 bases and J dropped 2; count of bases not matched to a gene: 7.